What follows are 15 T cell receptor beta chains derived from one specimen sequenced in a study of Ad26.COV2.S vaccination and SARS-CoV-2 variants. Specified treatment: roughly 20 received Ad26.COV2.S at low or high dose, single or two shots; several received placebo; per-sample allocation not given. The investigators took samples on day 63 after the first vaccine or placebo injection. Data came from immunoSEQ multiplex PCR; TCRdb stores just in-frame clones and leaves some out. The sample has around 500,000 clones, 89% seen once; the top ten hold 1.5% to 2%. The starting material was peripheral blood, obtained in a trial of Ad26.COV2.S vaccine versus placebo. Receptor source: a person between 18 and 59 years old who received the Ad26.COV2.S COVID-19 vaccine or a placebo.

This clone has just one count. Other DNA sequences within the sample encode an identical CDR3. This chain joins TRBV30 and TRBJ1-6; perhaps TRBD1 as D (5 bases). CDR1 and CDR2 from the germline V gene are GTSNPN and SVGIG (reference sequence). The CDR3 consists of 14 residues. V lost 2 bases to trimming and J lost 6 bases, with 11 bases between them. The CDR3: CAWSSGTGNSPLHF. CDR3 DNA: TGTGCCTGGAGTTCCGGGACTGGTAATTCACCCCTCCACTTT. Full variable domain (rest looked up from reference TRBV30 and TRBJ1-6): SQTIHQWPATLVQPVGSPLSLECTVEGTSNPNLYWYRQAAGRGLQLLFYSVGIGQISSEVPQNLSASRPQDRQFILSSKKLLLSDSGFYLCAWSSGTGNSPLHFGNGTRLTVT.

The genes are TRBV25-1 and TRBJ2-7; D is unresolved. Trimming pared 1 base from V and 3 bases from J, leaving 7 bases between. CDR1 MGHDK and CDR2 SYGVNS come from the germline V gene. The CDR3 spans 13 residues. The CDR3 is CASSESVGYEQYF. CDR3 sequence (DNA): TGTGCCAGCAGTGAATCAGTTGGCTACGAGCAGTACTTC.

J is TRBJ1-5 and V is TRBV4-3; a weak D match, TRBD1 (6 bases). The CDR3 contains 14 residues. From germline, CDR1 is LGHNA and CDR2 YSLEER. Deletions cut 0 bases from V and 6 bases from J, with 9 bases between. The CDR3 is CASSQDPTGQPQHF. The CDR3 DNA is TGCGCCAGCAGCCAAGATCCGACAGGTCAGCCCCAGCATTTT.

The chain is built from TRBV6-2 or TRBV6-3 and TRBJ2-5; TRBD2 matches at 10 bases. The CDR3 is 17 residues long. CDR1 is MNHEY, CDR2 SVGEGT, per germline. V shed 5 bases and J 2 bases; nucleotides not matched to a gene: 11. The CDR3 bases are TGTGCCAGCAGTCTTCCCGGGGCTAGCGGGGGACAAGAGACCCAGTACTTC. It translates to CASSLPGASGGQETQYF.

V gene TRBV6-6 combines with J gene TRBJ2-3; 9 bases agree with TRBD2. Germline CDR1 and CDR2: MNHNY and SVGAGI (reference sequence). V gave up 2 bases and J gave up 4 bases; unmatched junction bases: 4. The CDR3 has 15 amino acids. The CDR3 bases are TGTGCCAGCAGTTACCGGGCGGGGGGGCCAGATACGCAGTATTTT. This gives the protein CASSYRAGGPDTQYF.

This chain joins TRBV21-1 and TRBJ2-4; the table's D call, TRBD1, has no DNA check behind it. TRBV21-1 is designated a pseudogene. The CDR3 consists of 19 residues. CDR3 nucleotide sequence: TGTGCCAGCAGCAGCCGTCCCGGGACAGGGACGGGAGCCAAAAACATTCAGTACTTC. Amino acids: CASSSRPGTGTGAKNIQYF.

This sequence joins TRBV5-1 and TRBJ2-2; 11 nucleotides match TRBD1. The germline V gene encodes CDR1 SGHRS and CDR2 YFSETQ. This CDR3 is built from 19 residues. V gave up 3 bases and J gave up 3 bases; unmatched junction bases: 13. CDR3 residues: CASSSLGTGGIGDTGELFF. The CDR3 DNA reads as TGCGCCAGCAGCTCCCTCGGGACAGGGGGAATCGGCGACACCGGGGAGCTGTTTTTT. The full variable domain, in which reference TRBV5-1 and TRBJ2-2 provide the parts outside the CDR3, is KAGVTQTPRYLIKTRGQQVTLSCSPISGHRSVSWYQQTPGQGLQFLFEYFSETQRNKGNFPGRFSGRQFSNSRSEMNVSTLELGDSALYLCASSSLGTGGIGDTGELFFGEGSRLTVL.

A single count supports this clone. This chain joins TRBV7-8 and TRBJ2-7; a possible D gene is TRBD1 (6 bases). Germline assignment: CDR1 SGHVS and CDR2 FQNEAQ. V was pared by 0 bases and J by 0 bases, with 12 bases between. The CDR3 is made up of 16 amino acids. Here the CDR3 DNA reads TGTGCCAGCAGCTTAGCTGGACAGCTCAGCTCCTACGAGCAGTACTTC. This codes for CASSLAGQLSSYEQYF.

This sequence joins TRBV14 and TRBJ2-3; possible D gene TRBD2, 6 bases. V was pared by 1 base and J by 5 bases, with 10 bases between. The V gene's germline CDR1 is SGHDN and CDR2 FVKESK. The CDR3 length is 14 residues. In DNA, the CDR3 is TGTGCCAGCAGCCAAGTTCGGGGGAGAGATACGCAGTATTTT. Protein product: CASSQVRGRDTQYF.

The J gene is TRBJ2-3, the V gene TRBV7-9, with TRBD1 matching 8 bases. Germline-derived CDR1 and CDR2 are SEHNR and FQNEAQ (reference sequence). The V segment lost 4 bases and the J segment 2 bases; nucleotides outside the gene matches: 8. This CDR3 is built from 16 residues. In DNA, the CDR3 is TGTGCCAGCAGCTCAGTGGGGACAGGACTCACAGATACGCAGTATTTT. Its translation is CASSSVGTGLTDTQYF.

This clone was observed a single time. The J gene is TRBJ2-3, the V gene TRBV6-6, with 7 bases aligning to TRBD2. Germline V gene sequence: CDR1 MNHNY, CDR2 SVGAGI (reference sequence). The V and J ends lost 2 bases and 6 bases, in that order; junction bases with no gene match: 2. The CDR3 sequence is 13 residues long. As DNA, the CDR3 is TGTGCCAGCAGTTACCGGGGGGAGGATACGCAGTATTTT. This encodes CASSYRGEDTQYF.

The chain joins TRBV5-1 to TRBJ1-5; D remains unclear. This CDR3 has 15 amino acids. V was shortened by 0 bases and J by 0 bases, with 7 bases between the two germline ends. Germline lookup yields CDR1 SGHRS and CDR2 YFSETQ. The CDR3 nucleotides read TGCGCCAGCAGCTTGGAGGGTTATAGCAATCAGCCCCAGCATTTT. This codes for CASSLEGYSNQPQHF.

The table lists this clone with a count of one. This chain links TRBV6-5 with TRBJ2-5; tentatively, D is TRBD1 or TRBD2 (7 bases each). Germline lookup yields CDR1 MNHEY and CDR2 SVGAGI. The CDR3 covers 16 residues. V lost 4 bases to trimming and J lost 7 bases, with 22 bases between them. CDR3 sequence reads: CASSLTGRGTIATQYF. CDR3 coding DNA: TGTGCCAGCAGTTTGACAGGGAGGGGGACAATAGCGACCCAGTACTTC.

The chain has TRBV12-3 or TRBV12-4 and TRBJ2-3; no clear D. The CDR3 has 11 amino acids. V was pared by 5 bases and J by 9 bases, with 9 bases between. CDR3 protein: CASSPRVTQYF. The CDR3 DNA follows: TGTGCCAGCAGTCCCCGGGTGACGCAGTATTTT.

The V gene is TRBV9, the J gene TRBJ2-7; D is undetermined. The CDR3 length is 14 residues. V was pared by 0 bases and J by 0 bases, with 7 bases between. Germline assignment: CDR1 SGDLS and CDR2 YYNGEE. The CDR3 DNA follows: TGTGCCAGCAGCGTAGCAAGCTACTCCTACGAGCAGTACTTC. This sequence encodes CASSVASYSYEQYF.